This T cell receptor beta chain was identified in a study of T-cell reconstitution after alpha-beta-depleted transplantation in children. Study observations and caveats: Day-60 TCRbeta diversity that was high in some patients was derived from surviving recipient T cells and thymic progenitors. T-cell counts and diversity at one year post-transplant came mainly from newly produced T cells. After transplant, at about two months, alpha-beta T cells were reportedly derived from several hundred expanded graft clones.

A TCRbeta library incorporating unique molecular identifiers was prepared. TCRdb analysed the PCR reads with MiXCR anew, one entry per CDR3 protein. The sample carries around 700,000 distinct CDR3 sequences, about an eighth recorded once. Germline CDR1 reads ENHRY; CDR2 reads SYGVKD. Unmatched junction bases numbered 10, after V lost 6 bases and J lost 4 bases. The CDR3 has 17 amino acids. Notes on this clonotype: Its specificity is not known.

Sequencing used PBMCs, obtained before TCRalphabeta/CD19-depleted stem cell transplant. This receptor was obtained from a girl aged 2 to 9 with congenital amegakaryocytic thrombocytopenia, due to receive a stem cell transplant. The chain recombines TRBV10-3 with TRBJ2-2, with 11 bases matching TRBD2. The CDR3 bases are TGTGCCATCAGGGAATTTAGCGGGAGGGCCTCCACCGGGGAGCTGTTTTTT. Protein product: CAIREFSGRASTGELFF.